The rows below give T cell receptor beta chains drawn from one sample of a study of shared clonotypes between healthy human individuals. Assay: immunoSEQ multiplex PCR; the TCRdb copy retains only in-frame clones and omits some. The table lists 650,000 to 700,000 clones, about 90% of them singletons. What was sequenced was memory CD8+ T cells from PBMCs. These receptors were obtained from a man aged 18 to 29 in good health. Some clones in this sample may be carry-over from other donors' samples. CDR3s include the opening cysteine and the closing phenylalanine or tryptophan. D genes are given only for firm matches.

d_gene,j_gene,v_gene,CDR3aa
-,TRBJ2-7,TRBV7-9,CASSNASRLSYEQYF
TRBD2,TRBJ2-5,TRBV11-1,CASSLVYAGEETQYF
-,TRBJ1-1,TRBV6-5,CASSYSGGTNTEAFF
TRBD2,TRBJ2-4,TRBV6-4,CASSDTSGGGNIQYF
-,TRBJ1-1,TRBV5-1,CASSGEVRNTEAFF
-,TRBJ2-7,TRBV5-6,CASSSGLSSYEQYF
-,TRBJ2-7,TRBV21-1,CASSKKIQGHLSCEQYF
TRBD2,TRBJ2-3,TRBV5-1,CASSLAGGLARTDTQYF
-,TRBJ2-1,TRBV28,CASRYTSPYNEQFF
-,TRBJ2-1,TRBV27,CASSTSGQGWDEQFF
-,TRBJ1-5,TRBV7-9,CASSLGPIQPQHF
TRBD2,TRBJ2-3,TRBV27,CASSILAGPDTQYF
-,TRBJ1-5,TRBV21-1,CASSKTKQASNQPQHF
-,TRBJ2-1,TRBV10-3,CAISGLNNYNEQFF
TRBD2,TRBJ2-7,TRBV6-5,CASSYSNGGSYEQYF
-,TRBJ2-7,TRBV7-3,CASSLEGSHEQYF
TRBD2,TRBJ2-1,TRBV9,CASSLYTPTSENNEQFF
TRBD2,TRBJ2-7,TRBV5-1,CASSWGVAGLSYEQYF
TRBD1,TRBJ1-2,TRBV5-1,CASSLVPIGRDRTYGYTF
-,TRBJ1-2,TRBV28,CASSWQGTNYGYTF
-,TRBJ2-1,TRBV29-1,CSVGWASVGYEQFF
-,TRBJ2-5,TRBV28,CASRGTRPYQETQYF
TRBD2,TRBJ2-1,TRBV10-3,CATLAGSDNEQFF
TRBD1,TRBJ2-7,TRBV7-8,CASSFDRGQSYEQYF
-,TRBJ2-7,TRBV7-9,CASSRAKSRGSYEQYF
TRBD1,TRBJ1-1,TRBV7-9,CASSLDRDAFF
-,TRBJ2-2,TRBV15,CATSTFVVGAGELFF
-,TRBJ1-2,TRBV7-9,CASNTPGPYGYTF
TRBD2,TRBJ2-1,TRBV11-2,CASSLIGRGRATPAGGQFF
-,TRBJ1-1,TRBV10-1,CASSESAATVYTEAFF
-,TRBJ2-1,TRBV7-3,CASSSLEEGNEQFF
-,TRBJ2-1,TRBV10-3,CAISEPSYLGDNEQFF
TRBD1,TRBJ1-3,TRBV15,CATSRQTGAGNTIYF
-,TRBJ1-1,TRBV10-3,CAISEKGTEAFF
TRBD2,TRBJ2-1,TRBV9,CASSVGSSGASEQFF
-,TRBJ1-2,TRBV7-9,CASSLVPAFSYGYTF
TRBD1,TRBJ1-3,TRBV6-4,CASSDPPRQGLSGNTIYF
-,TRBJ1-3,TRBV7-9,CASSHRQETRSGNTIYF
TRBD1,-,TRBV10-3,CAISGRQGDEQYF
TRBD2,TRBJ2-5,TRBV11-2,CASSYGLAGQETQYF
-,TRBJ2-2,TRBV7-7,CASTQGGRGTGELFF
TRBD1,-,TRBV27,CASSPGQGLYEQYF